These 26 T cell receptor beta chains came from one sample sequenced in a study of vaccination and CD4 T cells after COVID-19. Specified treatment: roughly 10-day PBMC culture with coronavirus spike peptide pools or control peptides (ViraFEST assay). Sequenced with the Oncomine TCR Beta short-read assay was DNA taken from cultured CD4+ T cells. TCRdb used MiXCR to reprocess the PCR reads, holding one entry per CDR3 protein. The sample contains 17,000 or so distinct CDR3 sequences, approximately 50% of which appear only once. The antigens these receptors bind are not known. Source material: CD4+ T cells from blood, cultured in vitro. The receptors derive from a human donor who had recovered from COVID-19.

DNA for the CDR3: TGTGCCAGCAGCCCCAGGGGTTTGACTGAAGCTTTCTTT. This codes for CASSPRGLTEAFF. This rearrangement joins TRBV3-1 to TRBJ1-1; tentative D call: TRBD1 (6 bases). Trimming took 4 bases from V and 5 from J, leaving 11 bases between them. In germline, CDR1 is LGHDT, CDR2 YNNKEL (reference sequence). The CDR3 has 13 residues.

The chain carries TRBV7-2 and TRBJ2-1; D is unclear. The CDR3 covers 16 residues. Trimming took 0 bases from V and 6 from J, leaving 15 bases between them. The germline V gene encodes CDR1 SGHTA and CDR2 FQGNSA. In nucleotides, the CDR3 is TGTGCCAGCAGCTTAGCGTTGGATTCAGATTCCAATGAGCAGTTCTTC. Protein sequence: CASSLALDSDSNEQFF.

This clonotype was detected a few times. V gene TRBV7-9 combines with J gene TRBJ2-2; D is unclear. Germline V gene sequence: CDR1 SEHNR, CDR2 FQNEAQ (reference sequence). The V and J ends lost 0 bases and 6 bases respectively, with 8 bases between them. This CDR3 spans 14 amino acids. This CDR3 reads CASSLARWAGELFF. The CDR3 nucleotides are TGTGCCAGCAGCTTAGCGCGTTGGGCCGGGGAGCTGTTTTTT.

This clonotype was seen more than once but under ten times. The rearrangement links TRBV7-9 to TRBJ1-3; D is perhaps TRBD1 (5 bases). Trimming removed 6 bases at V and 0 bases at J, with 15 bases between. Germline V lookup: CDR1 SEHNR, CDR2 FQNEAQ (reference sequence). There are 16 residues in the CDR3. Here the CDR3 reads CASRTLEGSSGNTIYF. The CDR3 bases are TGTGCCAGCAGGACTCTTGAGGGGAGCTCTGGAAACACCATATATTTT.

This chain connects TRBV5-4 to TRBJ1-2; D is ambiguous. Germline values: CDR1 SGHNT, CDR2 YYREEE (reference sequence). The ends were cut back, 0 bases at V and 10 bases at J, with 13 bases in the middle. The CDR3 consists of 13 residues. The CDR3 DNA follows: TGTGCCAGCAGCTTGGAGAGGGAAAGATTCTACACCTTC. Residues: CASSLERERFYTF.

The chain recombines TRBV27 with TRBJ2-1, with TRBD2 identical over 10 bases. V was pared by 6 bases and J by 0 bases, with 14 bases of the junction left unmatched. This CDR3 spans 19 amino acids. Germline loops: CDR1 MNHEY, CDR2 SMNVEV (reference sequence). The CDR3: CASSTRTSGIPSSYNEQFF. The CDR3 bases are TGTGCCAGCAGCACCCGGACTAGCGGTATTCCGAGCTCCTACAATGAGCAGTTCTTC.

The chain is built from TRBV5-1 and TRBJ2-2; D is ambiguous. The V end lost 6 bases, the J end lost 5 bases, and 14 bases lay between the germline ends. CDR1 and CDR2 (germline): SGHRS, YFSETQ. The CDR3 has 14 amino acids. This chain's CDR3 is CASNPEEWTGELFF. The DNA for the CDR3 is TGCGCCAGCAACCCCGAAGAGTGGACCGGGGAGCTGTTTTTT. Drawing the rest from reference TRBV5-1 and TRBJ2-2, the complete variable domain is KAGVTQTPRYLIKTRGQQVTLSCSPISGHRSVSWYQQTPGQGLQFLFEYFSETQRNKGNFPGRFSGRQFSNSRSEMNVSTLELGDSALYLCASNPEEWTGELFFGEGSRLTVL.

The genes are TRBV9 and TRBJ2-1, with 9 bases aligning to TRBD2. V shed 0 bases and J 2 bases; nucleotides not matched to a gene: 6. From germline, CDR1 is SGDLS and CDR2 YYNGEE. CDR3 length equals 17 residues. The CDR3 spells CASSVAPVAGAYNEQFF. DNA of the CDR3: TGTGCCAGCAGCGTAGCCCCCGTAGCGGGAGCCTACAATGAGCAGTTCTTC.

This chain links TRBV5-1 with TRBJ1-6, with no clear D. V was trimmed by 5 bases and J by 7 bases, leaving 7 bases between them. This CDR3 region has 12 residues. Germline CDR1 is SGHRS and CDR2 is YFSETQ. The DNA for the CDR3 is TGCGCCAGCAGGCGGGAAAATTCACCCCTCCACTTT. It codes for CASRRENSPLHF.

The chain couples TRBV7-9 to TRBJ2-5, with 9 positions matching TRBD2. CDR3 length equals 16 residues. The germline V gene encodes CDR1 SEHNR and CDR2 FQNEAQ (reference sequence). Trimming at V came to 3 bases and at J to 4 bases, leaving 9 bases not matched to a gene. As DNA, the CDR3 is TGTGCCAGCAGCTTGAGCCGCCTGGGACTAGCAGAGACCCAGTACTTC. Protein: CASSLSRLGLAETQYF.

The sample holds one count of this clonotype. The J gene is TRBJ2-5, the V gene TRBV15; no definite D call. This CDR3 region has 13 residues. V was cut by 0 bases and J by 8 bases, with 10 bases left in between. From germline, CDR1 is LNHNV and CDR2 YYDKDF (reference sequence). CDR3 sequence: CATSRDQISTQYF. The CDR3 DNA follows: TGTGCCACCAGCAGAGATCAAATTAGTACCCAGTACTTC.

This clonotype was picked up a small number of times. The chain employs TRBV28 and TRBJ1-5; the D is unclear. CDR1 MDHEN and CDR2 SYDVKM come from the germline V gene. This CDR3 spans 20 amino acids. With 6 bases removed from V and 1 base from J, the gap between germline ends came to 28 bases. In DNA, the CDR3 is TGTGCCAGCAGCCTGTACGTCGGGCTCTCGATCCGGAAAAGCAATCAGCCCCAGCATTTT. It specifies CASSLYVGLSIRKSNQPQHF.

The chain links TRBV28 to TRBJ2-5; D is ambiguous. CDR3 length: 11 residues. V dropped 3 bases and J dropped 9 bases, with 8 bases sitting between them. Looked up from germline, CDR1 is MDHEN and CDR2 is SYDVKM. CDR3 DNA sequence: TGTGCCAGCAGTTTTATGACCGCCCAGTACTTC. Its protein is CASSFMTAQYF. Drawing the rest from reference TRBV28 and TRBJ2-5, the complete variable domain is DVKVTQSSRYLVKRTGEKVFLECVQDMDHENMFWYRQDPGLGLRLIYFSYDVKMKEKGDIPEGYSVSREKKERFSLILESASTNQTSMYLCASSFMTAQYFGPGTRLLVL.

The chain's CDR3 is CATSRGLEADRYEQYF. In DNA, the CDR3 is TGTGCCACCAGCAGAGGCCTGGAGGCCGACCGCTACGAGCAGTACTTC. The J gene is TRBJ2-7, the V gene TRBV15, with D possibly TRBD2 on 5 matching bases. The CDR3 has 16 amino acids. The ends were cut back, 1 base at V and 3 bases at J, with 16 bases in the middle. The germline CDR1 and CDR2 sequences are LNHNV and YYDKDF (reference sequence).

The chain recombines TRBV11-2 with TRBJ2-3; D unresolved. Trimming shortened V by 2 bases and J by 0 bases, and 6 bases separated the two germline ends. Germline loops: CDR1 SGHAT, CDR2 FQNNGV. There are 14 residues in the CDR3. The CDR3 loop is CASSLKTSTDTQYF. The CDR3 nucleotides read TGTGCCAGCAGCTTAAAGACTAGCACAGATACGCAGTATTTT.

This clonotype showed up just a few times. The chain carries TRBV6-1 and TRBJ2-1; TRBD1 matches at 7 bases. CDR3 length: 14 residues. Germline lookup yields CDR1 MNHNS and CDR2 SASEGT. The V and J ends lost 6 bases and 3 bases, in that order; junction bases with no gene match: 5. The CDR3 loop reads CASRVDRDYNEQFF. DNA for the CDR3: TGTGCCAGCAGAGTAGACAGGGACTACAATGAGCAGTTCTTC.

The chain employs TRBV11-2 and TRBJ1-1; D perhaps matches TRBD1 (6 bases). Trimming took off 5 bases at V and 7 bases at J, with 26 bases between the two ends. The CDR3 sequence is 17 residues long. The germline gives CDR1 SGHAT, CDR2 FQNNGV. The CDR3 reads CASSGAIKGGPRGEAFF. The CDR3 DNA reads TGTGCCAGCAGCGGCGCCATTAAGGGGGGCCCTCGTGGTGAAGCTTTCTTT.

J is TRBJ1-1 and V is TRBV5-1; D uncertain. Trimming removed 0 bases at V and 1 base at J, with 4 bases between. In germline, CDR1 is SGHRS, CDR2 YFSETQ. The CDR3 is 13 residues long. The CDR3 nucleotides read TGCGCCAGCAGCTTGGCCCCGAACACTGAAGCTTTCTTT. This sequence encodes CASSLAPNTEAFF.

The chain has TRBV11-2 and TRBJ2-7, with TRBD2 matching 11 bases. Per the germline V gene, CDR1 is SGHAT and CDR2 is FQNNGV. The CDR3 spans 16 residues. The V gene end was trimmed by 1 base and the J gene end by 7 bases; junction bases not matched to a gene: 9. CDR3 nucleotides: TGTGCCAGCAGCTTAGTCACTAGCGGGAGATCTGGAGAGCAGTACTTC. Translated: CASSLVTSGRSGEQYF.

The chain carries TRBV18 and TRBJ2-2; D not resolved. Germline CDR1 and CDR2: KGHSH and LQKENI. This CDR3 is built from 15 residues. Trimming took 6 bases from V and 1 from J, leaving 12 bases between them. DNA of the CDR3: TGTGCCAGCTCCAGCCCGGCAGTGAACACCGGGGAGCTGTTTTTT. This codes for CASSSPAVNTGELFF.

This clonotype was picked up a small number of times. The chain joins TRBV28 to TRBJ1-6, with 9 bases lining up with TRBD1. V trimming: 4 bases; J trimming: 8 bases; junction bases outside the gene matches: 6. The germline V gene encodes CDR1 MDHEN and CDR2 SYDVKM. CDR3 length: 15 residues. The DNA of the CDR3 is TGTGCCAGCAGTTCATCGGGACAGGGTGATTCACCCCTCCACTTT. It yields the protein CASSSSGQGDSPLHF. The full variable domain, its missing parts supplied by reference TRBV28 and TRBJ1-6, is DVKVTQSSRYLVKRTGEKVFLECVQDMDHENMFWYRQDPGLGLRLIYFSYDVKMKEKGDIPEGYSVSREKKERFSLILESASTNQTSMYLCASSSSGQGDSPLHFGNGTRLTVT.

With respect to this clonotype: At one end, the junction sequence differs from germline, possibly due to a read error. The J gene is TRBJ2-5, the V gene TRBV2; 12 bases agree with TRBD2. Looked up from germline, CDR1 is SNHLY and CDR2 is FYNNEI. CDR3 length: 15 amino acids. The CDR3, as DNA: TGCGCCAGCAGTCGACTAGCGGGGGCGGGGGAGACCCAGTACTTC. It codes for CASSRLAGAGETQYF.

This clonotype was counted only a few times. The chain links TRBV12-3 or TRBV12-4 to TRBJ1-1; perhaps TRBD1 as D (5 bases). There are 12 residues in the CDR3. The ends were cut back, 2 bases at V and 11 bases at J, with 12 bases in the middle. CDR3 loop: CASSLKRGWAFF. Written as DNA, the CDR3 is TGTGCCAGCAGTTTAAAGAGGGGATGGGCTTTCTTT.

The chain uses TRBV20-1 and TRBJ2-3, with unresolved D. The CDR3 consists of 11 residues. Looked up from germline, CDR1 is DFQATT and CDR2 is SNEGSKA (reference sequence). Trimming stripped 0 bases from V and 6 bases from J, with 4 bases between. The DNA for the CDR3 is TGCAGTGCTAGAGATCTGGATACGCAGTATTTT. Protein product: CSARDLDTQYF.

The chain carries TRBV18 and TRBJ2-7; 11 nucleotides line up with TRBD2. CDR1 is KGHSH, CDR2 LQKENI, per germline. The J segment lost 0 bases and the V segment lost 0 bases, leaving 4 bases of the junction unmatched. This CDR3 is 17 amino acids long. CDR3 loop: CASSPPGLAALSYEQYF. CDR3 nucleotide sequence: TGTGCCAGCTCACCACCGGGACTAGCGGCCCTCTCCTACGAGCAGTACTTC.

This clonotype turned up a few times. V is TRBV15 and J is TRBJ1-5; D unclear. The CDR3 is 16 amino acids. In germline, CDR1 is LNHNV, CDR2 YYDKDF (reference sequence). Trimming left V 0 bases short and J 0 bases short, with 9 bases between. CDR3 loop: CATSRDIKNSNQPQHF. The CDR3 nucleotides are TGTGCCACCAGCAGAGATATTAAGAATAGCAATCAGCCCCAGCATTTT.